This T cell receptor (beta chain) was found in a study of beta chain features in type 1 diabetes. General study findings and limits: Moderate yet significant TCRB CDR3 shortening was seen in Type 1 diabetes patients in all four CD4+ subsets.

Sorting that relied on CD45RO/CCR7/CD25/CD127/CD95/CD27 yielded CD4+ naive, central memory, regulatory and stem cell-like memory cells. Since all of the isolated RNA was reverse transcribed, expressed TCRB transcripts were what got sequenced. TCRdb's table, derived via immunoSEQ multiplex PCR, lists solely in-frame clones and lacks some. The sample yields almost 350,000 clones, roughly 8.8% seen once. For this clone: What it binds is not known.

V gave up 2 bases and J gave up 5 bases; unmatched junction bases: 4. Germline loops: CDR1 SGHAT, CDR2 FQNNGV. This CDR3 comprises 14 residues. Sequencing was carried out using central memory CD4+ T cells from blood. The sequence came from a man aged 25 to 40 with type 1 diabetes. The rearrangement joins TRBV11-2 to TRBJ2-3, with TRBD2 matching 7 bases. CDR3 region: CASSLLSGEDTQYF. CDR3 nucleotides: TGTGCCAGCAGCTTATTGAGCGGGGAAGATACGCAGTATTTT.